Presented here are 17 T cell receptor beta chains from one specimen sequenced in a study of breast tumors, draining lymph nodes, adjacent tissues. Breast cancer patients provided tissue from their axillary draining lymph nodes. TCRdb ran MiXCR on the multiplex PCR reads and lists one entry per CDR3 protein. The sample yields some 120,000 distinct CDR3 sequences, about 20% seen once. Source material: axillary lymph node tissue. The receptors were sampled from a female donor with breast cancer. Some clones in this sample may be carry-over from other donors' samples.

This clonotype was observed at least ten times. The chain combines TRBV3-1 with TRBJ2-1; possibly TRBD1 for D (5 bases). V was shortened by 0 bases and J by 9 bases, with 9 bases between the two germline ends. CDR3 length: 13 residues. Germline loops: CDR1 LGHDT, CDR2 YNNKEL (reference sequence). The DNA for the CDR3 is TGTGCCAGCAGCCAAGATAGGGGTGGTGAGCAGTTCTTC. It yields the protein CASSQDRGGEQFF.

This clonotype was seen many times. The chain recombines TRBV6-1 with TRBJ1-3, with unresolved D. In germline, CDR1 is MNHNS, CDR2 SASEGT. Trimming took off 7 bases at V and 0 bases at J, with 10 bases between the two ends. The CDR3 contains 14 residues. The CDR3 reads CASTLRSSGNTIYF. In DNA, the CDR3 is TGTGCCAGCACCCTCCGGTCCTCTGGAAACACCATATATTTT.

Comment on this clonotype: A single base separates this from a much larger clone, so it may be a read error. V is TRBV29-1 and J is TRBJ2-2; 9 bases align to TRBD2. The V gene end was trimmed by 5 bases and the J gene end by 6 bases; junction bases not matched to a gene: 19. The CDR3 runs to 18 residues. Germline assignment: CDR1 SQVTM and CDR2 ANQGSEA. CDR3 coding DNA: TGCAGCGTTATTCTTTGGGGTAGCGGGAGATTTAACGCCGGGGAGCTGTTTTTT. It encodes CSVILWGSGRFNAGELFF.

Note on this clonotype: Mismatch with germline at one junction end may stem from a read error. The V call is TRBV29-1, the J call TRBJ2-1; D is perhaps TRBD2 (6 bases). The CDR3 extends over 20 amino acids. Germline assignment: CDR1 SQVTM and CDR2 ANQGSEA. The CDR3 bases are TGCAGCGTGGAGGGAGCGTGGGCCGAGGAGACCCCATACTCCTACAATGAGCAGTTCTTT. Protein sequence: CSVEGAWAEETPYSYNEQFF.

This clonotype was counted ten times or more. V gene TRBV20-1 combines with J gene TRBJ2-4; D gene uncertain. Germline V gene data show CDR1 as DFQATT and CDR2 as SNEGSKA (reference sequence). V lost 6 bases and J lost 1, with 4 bases in between. This CDR3 is built from 11 residues. The CDR3 bases are TGCAGTGCGTCCGCCAAAAACATTCAGTACTTC. It is translated as CSASAKNIQYF.

With regard to this clonotype: This sequence may be a read error, since a much larger clone differs from it by one base. It is likely a read error, because the conserved phenylalanine at the end of the CDR3 is missing. V usage is TRBV2 and J usage is TRBJ2-3; D gene uncertain. The germline CDR1 and CDR2 sequences are SNHLY and FYNNEI. The CDR3 length is 10 residues. V was clipped by 5 bases and J by 3 bases, with 0 bases between them. The DNA of the CDR3 is TGTGCCAGCAGTACAGATACGCAGTATTCT. This sequence encodes CASSTDTQYS.

This clonotype was picked up many times. The chain is built from TRBV24-1 and TRBJ2-5; TRBD2 is a possible D gene (7 bases). CDR3 length: 13 amino acids. Trimming removed 5 bases from V and 4 bases from J, with 10 bases in between. CDR1 KGHDR and CDR2 SFDVKD come from the germline V gene. The chain's CDR3 is CATSVGGAETQYF. In DNA, the CDR3 is TGTGCCACCAGTGTAGGGGGGGCAGAGACCCAGTACTTC.

This clonotype was recorded at least ten times. This rearrangement joins TRBV5-5 to TRBJ2-5, with a possible D match to TRBD1 (5 bases). Trimming took off 5 bases at V and 5 bases at J, with 13 bases between the two ends. CDR1 is SGHKS, CDR2 YYEKEE, per germline (reference sequence). The length of the CDR3 is 13 residues. CDR3 sequence: CASRLQARETQYF. The DNA of the CDR3 is TGTGCCAGCAGATTACAGGCACGGGAGACCCAGTACTTC.

This clonotype was detected ten times or more. The chain recombines TRBV3-1 with TRBJ2-1; D unresolved. The CDR3 runs to 12 residues. CDR1 is LGHDT, CDR2 YNNKEL, per germline (reference sequence). V was shortened by 2 bases and J by 14 bases, with 13 bases between the two germline ends. The CDR3 here is CASSQSAGRKFF. CDR3 sequence (DNA): TGTGCCAGCAGCCAATCGGCAGGCAGGAAGTTCTTC.

This chain connects TRBV27 to TRBJ2-4; no clear D gene. This CDR3 has 14 residues. In germline, CDR1 is MNHEY, CDR2 SMNVEV (reference sequence). Trimming took off 0 bases at V and 4 bases at J, with 7 bases between the two ends. The CDR3 sequence is CASSLSGTKNIQYF. The CDR3, as DNA: TGTGCCAGCAGTTTATCTGGCACAAAAAACATTCAGTACTTC.

This clonotype occurred many times. V and J are TRBV20-1 and TRBJ2-3; possibly TRBD2 for D (7 bases). Germline V gene lookup returns CDR1 DFQATT and CDR2 SNEGSKA (reference sequence). The length of the CDR3 is 14 residues. Trimming took 5 bases from V and 5 from J, leaving 17 bases between them. The CDR3 loop is CSAPQGGAGDTQYF. The DNA for the CDR3 is TGCAGTGCTCCCCAAGGGGGGGCGGGAGATACGCAGTATTTT.

This CDR3 reads CASSQDWGTNQPQHF. The CDR3 nucleotides are TGTGCCAGCAGCCAAGATTGGGGGACCAATCAGCCCCAGCATTTT. J is TRBJ1-5 and V is TRBV3-1; the D gene is possibly TRBD1 (5 bases). Germline V lookup: CDR1 LGHDT, CDR2 YNNKEL (reference sequence). CDR3 length: 15 residues. V was pared by 0 bases and J by 3 bases, with 9 bases between.

Ten or more counts support this clonotype. The V gene is TRBV7-9, the J gene TRBJ2-3; D gene ambiguous. Germline CDR1 SEHNR, CDR2 FQNEAQ (reference sequence). This CDR3 is 16 amino acids long. Trimming pared 5 bases from V and 5 bases from J, leaving 20 bases between. DNA for the CDR3: TGTGCCAGCAGCCCCCGACGATCCACATTTTTAGATACGCAGTATTTT. Translating gives CASSPRRSTFLDTQYF.

For this clonotype: This may stem from a read error, because a much larger clone lies one nucleotide away. V is TRBV24-1 and J is TRBJ1-4, with D tentatively TRBD1 (5 bases). This CDR3 region has 17 residues. Germline V lookup: CDR1 KGHDR, CDR2 SFDVKD. DNA of the CDR3: TGTGCCACCAGTGACCCGAGCAGAGGGGCAGCTAATGAAGAACTGTTTTTT. Translation gives CATSDPSRGAANEELFF.

The table lists this clonotype with many counts. J is TRBJ2-6 and V is TRBV24-1, with 8 bases identical to TRBD1. CDR3 length equals 15 residues. The V and J ends lost 2 bases and 12 bases, in that order; junction bases with no gene match: 8. Germline CDR1 KGHDR, CDR2 SFDVKD. The CDR3 is CATSDSTLTGAVLTF. The CDR3 DNA reads TGTGCCACCAGTGATTCGACTCTGACAGGGGCCGTCCTGACTTTC.

This clonotype was detected ten times or more. V gene TRBV9 combines with J gene TRBJ2-3; no clear D. Germline V gene data show CDR1 as SGDLS and CDR2 as YYNGEE. This CDR3 has 14 residues. V lost 2 bases, J lost 0 bases, and 7 bases lay in between. CDR3 protein: CASSVVTSTDTQYF. CDR3 DNA: TGTGCCAGCAGCGTGGTCACTAGCACAGATACGCAGTATTTT.

The table lists this clonotype with many counts. The V and J genes are TRBV2 and TRBJ2-1; weak D call: TRBD2 (6 bases). This CDR3 spans 12 amino acids. V was pared by 8 bases and J by 7 bases, with 12 bases between. Germline-derived CDR1 and CDR2 are SNHLY and FYNNEI. The CDR3 DNA sequence: TGTGCCAGCTGCTCTAGCGCTAATGAGCAGTTCTTC. Translation: CASCSSANEQFF. The full variable domain, with the rest looked up from reference TRBV2 and TRBJ2-1, is EPEVTQTPSHQVTQMGQEVILRCVPISNHLYFYWYRQILGQKVEFLVSFYNNEISEKSEIFDDQFSVERPDGSNFTLKIRSTKLEDSAMYFCASCSSANEQFFGPGTRLTVL.